The clone carrying this T cell receptor (beta chain) appeared a few times. Its antigen is not known. Treatment given: oral pan-JAK inhibitor, 5-10 mg twice daily. The data are from a study of CD8+ T cells in alopecia areata. Study details: Tofacitinib lasted 6 to 18 months, then 6 months off drug. Overall study results and limits: Lesional scalp, notably in alopecia totalis/universalis, had clonality above that of normal scalp.

As the sequencing template, cDNA was produced by extracting RNA and reverse transcribing it. The table came from immunoSEQ multiplex PCR; TCRdb's copy has only in-frame clones and leaves some out. Altogether about 220,000 clones are present, about 58% being singletons, with the ten largest covering around 1.4%. Germline CDR1 GTSNPN, CDR2 SVGIG (reference sequence). The CDR3 sequence is 15 residues long. V was cut by 3 bases and J by 5 bases, with 19 bases left in between. The V and J genes are TRBV30 and TRBJ2-5; D call uncertain. The specimen comprised CD4+ T cells sorted from blood, sampled at week 4, from a patient treated with tofacitinib. The clonotype originates from a human donor with alopecia areata. The DNA for the CDR3 is TGTGCCTGGAGCGTTAACAGTAGACCCGGGGAGACCCAGTACTTC. It specifies CAWSVNSRPGETQYF. The full variable domain, its missing parts supplied by reference TRBV30 and TRBJ2-5, is SQTIHQWPATLVQPVGSPLSLECTVEGTSNPNLYWYRQAAGRGLQLLFYSVGIGQISSEVPQNLSASRPQDRQFILSSKKLLLSDSGFYLCAWSVNSRPGETQYFGPGTRLLVL.